Listed below are T cell receptor beta chains from one sample, sequenced in a study of OX40 agonist ivuxolimab in advanced cancers. Sequencing was performed with immunoSEQ multiplex PCR; in TCRdb, only in-frame clones are kept and a portion is missing. The sample yields 70,000 to 85,000 clones, 94% seen once. The source material was CD4+ or CD8+ T cells sorted from blood, sampled in a trial of the OX40 agonist ivuxolimab. These receptors came from an adult with an advanced solid tumor such as melanoma, head and neck, liver or kidney cancer. Both conserved end residues are part of each CDR3. A D gene is named only where the DNA matches it firmly. The size of a clone is reported for some rows only, either as once, few or many, or as a class for expanded clones.

J gene,V gene,clone size,D gene,CDR3 protein,CDR3 DNA
TRBJ2-1,TRBV14,-,TRBD2,CASSQEFYGTSNFLYNEQFF,TGTGCCAGCAGCCAAGAGTTCTACGGGACTAGTAATTTCCTATACAATGAGCAGTTCTTC
TRBJ2-1,TRBV27,-,-,CASSSNNEQFF,TGTGCCAGCAGCTCCAACAATGAGCAGTTCTTC
TRBJ2-2,TRBV27,-,-,CASQNTGELFF,TGTGCCAGCCAGAACACCGGGGAGCTGTTTTTT
TRBJ2-5,TRBV5-6,-,-,CASSRREGEETQYF,TGTGCCAGCAGCCGCCGGGAAGGAGAAGAGACCCAGTACTTC
TRBJ1-6,TRBV19,-,-,CASSIAAVGNSPLHF,TGTGCCAGTAGTATAGCGGCCGTAGGGAATTCACCCCTCCACTTT
TRBJ1-2,TRBV9,once,TRBD1,CASSVAGTDYGYTF,TGTGCCAGCAGCGTAGCCGGGACAGACTATGGCTACACCTTC
TRBJ2-1,TRBV13,once,TRBD2,CASRWTSGMDSYNEQFF,TGTGCCAGCAGGTGGACTAGCGGGATGGACTCCTACAATGAGCAGTTCTTC
TRBJ1-1,TRBV7-9,-,-,CASRGRGGMNTEAFF,TGTGCCAGCAGGGGTAGGGGGGGAATGAACACTGAAGCTTTCTTT
TRBJ2-7,TRBV7-8,-,TRBD2,CASSPGLAGGYEQYF,TGTGCCAGCAGCCCGGGACTAGCGGGAGGCTACGAGCAGTACTTC
TRBJ1-4,TRBV5-1,once,-,CASSWTGVSTNEKLFF,TGCGCCAGCAGCTGGACCGGGGTTTCAACTAATGAAAAACTGTTTTTT
TRBJ2-7,TRBV7-9,few,-,CASGGTAEQYF,TGTGCCAGCGGAGGGACGGCCGAGCAGTACTTC
TRBJ2-3,TRBV7-9,-,-,CASSLTLLNTDTQYF,TGTGCCAGCAGCTTAACGCTATTAAACACAGATACGCAGTATTTT
TRBJ2-7,TRBV6-6,-,-,CASSYTGSEQYF,TGTGCCAGCAGTTACACAGGGAGCGAGCAGTACTTC
TRBJ2-1,TRBV11-2,-,TRBD1,CASSLDGRQGPYNEQFF,TGTGCCAGCAGCTTAGATGGACGACAGGGACCCTACAATGAGCAGTTCTTC
TRBJ2-7,TRBV19,many,TRBD2,CASSTRTSGIYEQYF,TGTGCCAGTAGTACCCGGACTAGCGGGATATACGAGCAGTACTTC
TRBJ2-7,TRBV5-1,-,-,CASSADSYEQYF,TGCGCCAGCAGCGCGGACAGCTACGAGCAGTACTTC
TRBJ1-3,TRBV25-1,few,-,CASSGVGNTIYF,TGTGCCAGCTCAGGGGTCGGAAACACCATATATTTT
TRBJ2-1,TRBV19,-,-,CASSIALAYNEQFF,TGTGCCAGTAGTATAGCTCTAGCGTACAATGAGCAGTTCTTC
TRBJ1-5,TRBV6-5,-,-,CASRDGWSNQPQHF,TGTGCCAGCAGGGACGGATGGAGCAATCAGCCCCAGCATTTT
TRBJ2-1,TRBV27,-,-,CASSLSPDEQFF,TGTGCCAGCAGTTTATCGCCGGATGAGCAGTTCTTC
TRBJ2-7,TRBV5-1,-,-,CASRGSLSYEQYF,TGCGCCAGCAGGGGTTCGTTGTCCTACGAGCAGTACTTC
TRBJ2-7,TRBV19,-,-,CASSAGRVYEQYF,TGTGCCAGTAGTGCGGGACGCGTCTACGAGCAGTACTTC
TRBJ2-1,TRBV30,-,TRBD2,CAWSLASGFRHEQFF,TGTGCCTGGAGTTTAGCTAGCGGTTTTCGACATGAGCAGTTCTTC
TRBJ1-4,TRBV15,-,-,CATSREGRKNIATNEKLFF,TGTGCCACCAGCAGAGAGGGCAGAAAAAATATTGCAACTAATGAAAAACTGTTTTTT
TRBJ2-7,TRBV5-1,-,-,CASSPRSPPSTVSYEQYF,TGCGCCAGCAGCCCCCGCTCCCCTCCGTCTACCGTCTCCTACGAGCAGTACTTC
TRBJ1-2,TRBV4-3,-,TRBD1,CASSQGTGNYGYTF,TGCGCCAGCAGCCAAGGGACAGGGAACTATGGCTACACCTTC
TRBJ2-1,TRBV7-9,-,TRBD2,CASSLARGPLAGPAYEQFF,TGTGCCAGCAGCTTAGCGCGGGGCCCCCTAGCGGGGCCAGCTTATGAGCAGTTCTTC